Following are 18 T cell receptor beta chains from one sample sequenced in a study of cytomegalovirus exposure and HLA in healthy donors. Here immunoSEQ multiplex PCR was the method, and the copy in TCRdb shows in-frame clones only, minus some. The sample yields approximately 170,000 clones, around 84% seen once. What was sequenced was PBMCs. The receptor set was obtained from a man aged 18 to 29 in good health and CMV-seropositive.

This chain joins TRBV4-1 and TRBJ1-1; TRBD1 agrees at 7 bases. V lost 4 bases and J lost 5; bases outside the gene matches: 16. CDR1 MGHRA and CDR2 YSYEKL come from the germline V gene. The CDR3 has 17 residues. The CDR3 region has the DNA TGCGCCAGCAGCCCCCCACTCAGGGACCCAGGGGGGACTGAAGCTTTCTTT. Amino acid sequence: CASSPPLRDPGGTEAFF.

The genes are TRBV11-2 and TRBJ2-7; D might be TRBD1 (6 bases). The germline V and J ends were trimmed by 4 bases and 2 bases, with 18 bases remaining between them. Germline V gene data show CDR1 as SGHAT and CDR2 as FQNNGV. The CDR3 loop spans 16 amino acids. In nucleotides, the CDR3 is TGTGCCAGCAGCTCAACGGGGACAACATATACCTACGAGCAGTACTTC. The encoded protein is CASSSTGTTYTYEQYF. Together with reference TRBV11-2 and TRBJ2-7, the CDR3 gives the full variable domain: EAGVAQSPRYKIIEKRQSVAFWCNPISGHATLYWYQQILGQGPKLLIQFQNNGVVDDSQLPKDRFSAERLKGVDSTLKIQPAKLEDSAVYLCASSSTGTTYTYEQYFGPGTRLTVT.

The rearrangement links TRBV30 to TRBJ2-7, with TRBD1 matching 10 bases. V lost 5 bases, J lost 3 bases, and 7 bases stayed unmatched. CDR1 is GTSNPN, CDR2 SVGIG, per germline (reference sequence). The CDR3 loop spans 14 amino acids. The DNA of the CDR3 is TGTGCCTGGGGGGTCGGGACAGGGGTCTACGAGCAGTACTTC. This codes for CAWGVGTGVYEQYF.

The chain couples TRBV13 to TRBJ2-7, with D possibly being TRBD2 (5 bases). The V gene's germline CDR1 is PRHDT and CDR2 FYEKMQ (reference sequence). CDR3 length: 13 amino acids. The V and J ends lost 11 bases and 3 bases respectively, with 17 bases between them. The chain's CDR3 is CASGKGDGYEQYF. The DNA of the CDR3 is TGTGCCTCCGGGAAGGGTGACGGCTACGAGCAGTACTTC. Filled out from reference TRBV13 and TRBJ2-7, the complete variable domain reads AAGVIQSPRHLIKEKRETATLKCYPIPRHDTVYWYQQGPGQDPQFLISFYEKMQSDKGSIPDRFSAQQFSDYHSELNMSSLELGDSALYFCASGKGDGYEQYFGPGTRLTVT.

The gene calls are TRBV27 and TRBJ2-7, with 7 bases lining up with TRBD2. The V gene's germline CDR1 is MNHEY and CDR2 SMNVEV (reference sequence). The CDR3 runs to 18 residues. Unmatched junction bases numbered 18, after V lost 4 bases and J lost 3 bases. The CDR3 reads CASSYPLSPAGDFYEQYF. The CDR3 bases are TGTGCCAGCAGTTACCCTCTATCCCCTGCGGGAGATTTCTACGAGCAGTACTTC.

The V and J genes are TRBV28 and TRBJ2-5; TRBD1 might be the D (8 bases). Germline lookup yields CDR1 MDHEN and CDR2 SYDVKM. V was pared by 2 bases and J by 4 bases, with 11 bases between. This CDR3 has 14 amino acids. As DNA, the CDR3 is TGTGCCAGCAGTTTAACAGGGGGGGGAGAGACCCAGTACTTC. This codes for CASSLTGGGETQYF.

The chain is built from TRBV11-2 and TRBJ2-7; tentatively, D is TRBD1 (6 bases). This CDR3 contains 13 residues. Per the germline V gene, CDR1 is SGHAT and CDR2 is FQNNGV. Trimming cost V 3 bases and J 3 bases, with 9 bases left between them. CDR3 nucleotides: TGTGCCAGCAGCTTTTCAGGGGTCTACGAGCAGTACTTC. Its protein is CASSFSGVYEQYF.

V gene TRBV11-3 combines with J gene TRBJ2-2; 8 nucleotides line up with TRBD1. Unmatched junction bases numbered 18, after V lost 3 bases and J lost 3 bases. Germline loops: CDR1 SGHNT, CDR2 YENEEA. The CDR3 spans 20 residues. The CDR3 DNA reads TGTGCCAGCAGCTTGGGTCCGGGACAGGATAAACTTCTGGACACCGGGGAGCTGTTTTTT. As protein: CASSLGPGQDKLLDTGELFF.

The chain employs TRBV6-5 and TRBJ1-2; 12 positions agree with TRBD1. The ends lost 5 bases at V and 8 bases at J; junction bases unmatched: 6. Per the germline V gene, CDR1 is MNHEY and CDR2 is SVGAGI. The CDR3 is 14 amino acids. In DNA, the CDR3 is TGTGCCAGCAGTGACGGGACAGGGGGCTCGGGCTACACCTTC. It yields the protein CASSDGTGGSGYTF.

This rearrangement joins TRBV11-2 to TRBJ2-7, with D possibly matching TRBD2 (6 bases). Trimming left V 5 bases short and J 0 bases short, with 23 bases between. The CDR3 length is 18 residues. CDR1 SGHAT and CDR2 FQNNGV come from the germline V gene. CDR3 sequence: CASSRTLTDRESSYEQYF. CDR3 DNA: TGTGCCAGCAGCCGGACTTTAACCGACCGGGAGAGCTCCTACGAGCAGTACTTC.

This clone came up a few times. CDR3 residues: CASSFGQNGGYTF. CDR3 sequence (DNA): TGCGCCAGCAGTTTTGGACAGAACGGAGGCTACACCTTC. V and J are TRBV5-1 and TRBJ1-2; D may be TRBD1 (6 bases). This CDR3 is built from 13 residues. V was pared by 5 bases and J by 8 bases, with 16 bases between. The germline CDR1 and CDR2 sequences are SGHRS and YFSETQ.

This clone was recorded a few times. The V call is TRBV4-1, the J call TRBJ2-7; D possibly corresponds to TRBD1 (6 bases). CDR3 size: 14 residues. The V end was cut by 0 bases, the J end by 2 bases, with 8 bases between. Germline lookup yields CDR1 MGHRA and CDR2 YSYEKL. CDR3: CASSQEGTPYEQYF. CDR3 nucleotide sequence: TGCGCCAGCAGCCAAGAGGGGACACCCTACGAGCAGTACTTC.

The CDR3 region is CASKAGDSYNEQFF. CDR3 nucleotide sequence: TGTGCCAGCAAAGCAGGGGACTCCTACAATGAGCAGTTCTTC. The J gene is TRBJ2-1, the V gene TRBV28; a possible D gene is TRBD1 (6 bases). The CDR3 extends over 14 amino acids. CDR1 is MDHEN and CDR2 is SYDVKM in the germline V gene. V lost 7 bases and J 0 bases, leaving 10 bases between the germline ends.

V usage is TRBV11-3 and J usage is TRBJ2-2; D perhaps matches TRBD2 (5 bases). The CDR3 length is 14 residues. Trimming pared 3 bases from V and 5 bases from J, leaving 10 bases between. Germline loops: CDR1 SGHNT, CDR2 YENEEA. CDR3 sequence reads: CASSLGRGTGELFF. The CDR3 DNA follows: TGTGCCAGCAGCTTGGGCCGAGGGACCGGGGAGCTGTTTTTT. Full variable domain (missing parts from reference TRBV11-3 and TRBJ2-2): EAGVVQSPRYKIIEKKQPVAFWCNPISGHNTLYWYLQNLGQGPELLIRYENEEAVDDSQLPKDRFSAERLKGVDSTLKIQPAELGDSAVYLCASSLGRGTGELFFGEGSRLTVL.

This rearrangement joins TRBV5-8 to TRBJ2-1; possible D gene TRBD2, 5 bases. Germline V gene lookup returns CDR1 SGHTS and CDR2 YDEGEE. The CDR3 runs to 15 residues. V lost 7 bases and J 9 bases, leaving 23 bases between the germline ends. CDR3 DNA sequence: TGTGCCAGCTACCGGGGAAGTATTAGTTCGAGTGAGCAGTTCTTC. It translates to CASYRGSISSSEQFF.

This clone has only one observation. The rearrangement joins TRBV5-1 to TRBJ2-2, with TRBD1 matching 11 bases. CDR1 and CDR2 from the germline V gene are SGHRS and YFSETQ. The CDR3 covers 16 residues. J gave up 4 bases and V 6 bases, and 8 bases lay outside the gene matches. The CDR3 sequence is CASTDSGTGGTGELFF. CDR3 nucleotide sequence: TGCGCCAGCACCGACTCCGGGACAGGGGGCACCGGGGAGCTGTTTTTT.

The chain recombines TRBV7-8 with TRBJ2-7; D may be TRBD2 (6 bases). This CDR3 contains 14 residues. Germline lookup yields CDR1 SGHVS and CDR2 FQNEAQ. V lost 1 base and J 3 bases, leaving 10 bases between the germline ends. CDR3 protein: CASSLDIGGYEQYF. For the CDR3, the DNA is TGTGCCAGCAGCTTAGATATCGGGGGCTACGAGCAGTACTTC. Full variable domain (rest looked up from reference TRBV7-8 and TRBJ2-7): GAGVSQSPRYKVAKRGQDVALRCDPISGHVSLFWYQQALGQGPEFLTYFQNEAQLDKSGLPSDRFFAERPEGSVSTLKIQRTQQEDSAVYLCASSLDIGGYEQYFGPGTRLTVT.

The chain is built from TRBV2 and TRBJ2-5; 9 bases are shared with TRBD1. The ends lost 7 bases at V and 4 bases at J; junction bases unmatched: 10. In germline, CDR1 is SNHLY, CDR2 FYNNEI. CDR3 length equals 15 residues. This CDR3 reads CASMRGQGSGETQYF. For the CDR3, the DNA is TGTGCCAGCATGAGGGGACAGGGAAGCGGAGAGACCCAGTACTTC.